The 24 T cell receptor beta chains presented below share a single source sample, sequenced in a study of cytomegalovirus exposure and HLA in healthy donors. Both 60 Vbeta primers and 13 Jbeta primers went into the PCR. Produced via immunoSEQ multiplex PCR; TCRdb's table is partial and in-frame only. In the table there are some 240,000 clones, approximately 78% of which are singletons. The sequencing input was PBMCs. The origin of the receptors is a male donor in good health and CMV-seronegative.

This chain joins TRBV27 and TRBJ2-7, with D perhaps matching TRBD2 (6 bases). Germline lookup yields CDR1 MNHEY and CDR2 SMNVEV (reference sequence). CDR3 length: 15 residues. The V and J ends lost 4 bases and 4 bases respectively, with 17 bases between them. The CDR3 DNA reads as TGTGCCAGCAGTTACGGGACTGACCCCCTATACGAGCAGTACTTC. Translating it yields CASSYGTDPLYEQYF.

V is TRBV9 and J is TRBJ1-5; possibly TRBD1 for D (6 bases). The length of the CDR3 is 15 residues. Germline CDR1 reads SGDLS; CDR2 reads YYNGEE. The germline V and J ends were trimmed by 3 bases and 3 bases, with 13 bases remaining between them. In DNA, the CDR3 is TGTGCCAGCAGCGAGATGGACAGCCCCAATCAGCCCCAGCATTTT. Translation gives CASSEMDSPNQPQHF.

This chain joins TRBV7-3 and TRBJ2-7; TRBD2 is a possible D gene (5 bases). Germline lookup yields CDR1 SGHTA and CDR2 FQGTGA. The CDR3 contains 16 residues. Trimming took off 1 base at V and 1 base at J, with 14 bases between the two ends. The DNA for the CDR3 is TGTGCCAGCAGCTTAAGGGCTAGCCGATTATCCTACGAGCAGTACTTC. Its protein is CASSLRASRLSYEQYF.

The chain is built from TRBV30 and TRBJ2-2, with D tentatively TRBD2 (5 bases). This CDR3 comprises 14 residues. V lost 2 bases and J 1 base, leaving 8 bases between the germline ends. CDR1 and CDR2 (germline): GTSNPN, SVGIG (reference sequence). The CDR3 DNA sequence: TGTGCCTGGAGTAAAGGGAGGAACACCGGGGAGCTGTTTTTT. Translating gives CAWSKGRNTGELFF.

This clone was detected only a few times. The rearrangement uses TRBV7-9 and TRBJ2-7; TRBD1 matches 7 bases. The CDR3 has 13 residues. The trim removed 6 bases at V and 2 bases at J, leaving 4 bases unmatched. Germline CDR1 SEHNR, CDR2 FQNEAQ (reference sequence). CDR3 nucleotides: TGTGCCAGCAGTCCCCAGGGGGCCTACGAGCAGTACTTC. Protein: CASSPQGAYEQYF.

The V and J genes are TRBV6-1 and TRBJ2-5, with TRBD1 identical over 8 bases. CDR1 is MNHNS and CDR2 is SASEGT in the germline V gene. Trimming at V came to 3 bases and at J to 4 bases, leaving 10 bases not matched to a gene. The CDR3 is made up of 16 amino acids. CDR3 amino acids: CASSDSLLTGAETQYF. CDR3 DNA sequence: TGTGCCAGCAGTGACAGTCTACTGACAGGGGCAGAGACCCAGTACTTC.

The chain joins TRBV6-1 to TRBJ2-7; 7 nucleotides align to TRBD2. The germline CDR1 and CDR2 sequences are MNHNS and SASEGT. CDR3 length: 15 amino acids. J lost 1 base, V lost 2 bases, and 5 bases had no gene match. DNA of the CDR3: TGTGCCAGCAGTGAACAGCGGGGAGCGTCCTACGAGCAGTACTTC. This translates into CASSEQRGASYEQYF.

This sequence joins TRBV6-1 and TRBJ2-7; TRBD2 matches at 13 bases. This CDR3 is built from 15 residues. Trimming removed 6 bases from V and 2 bases from J; junction bases left unmatched: 4. Per the germline V gene, CDR1 is MNHNS and CDR2 is SASEGT. As DNA, the CDR3 is TGTGCCAGCAGAAGGGGGACTAGCGGGACCTACGAGCAGTACTTC. Its translation: CASRRGTSGTYEQYF.

This clone came up once. This chain joins TRBV5-4 and TRBJ2-7, with 7 bases lining up with TRBD1. J lost 4 bases, V lost 3 bases, and 7 bases had no gene match. Germline assignment: CDR1 SGHNT and CDR2 YYREEE (reference sequence). There are 14 residues in the CDR3. CDR3 DNA: TGTGCCAGCAGCTCTACGGGACAGAATTACGAGCAGTACTTC. Residues: CASSSTGQNYEQYF.

This chain uses TRBV28 with TRBJ2-7; 10 bases match TRBD1. With 6 bases clipped from V and 4 bases from J, the junction kept 9 bases outside the gene matches. Germline V gives CDR1 MDHEN, CDR2 SYDVKM. The CDR3 totals 15 residues. The CDR3, as DNA: TGTGCCAGCAGATCCCTACCGGGACAGGGGTACGAGCAGTACTTC. Protein: CASRSLPGQGYEQYF.

The chain uses TRBV23-1 and TRBJ1-5, with D hard to call. TRBV23-1 carries the ORF label, with uncertain function. The ends were cut back, 0 bases at V and 1 base at J, with 10 bases in the middle. The CDR3 runs to 16 residues. CDR3 in DNA: TGCGCCAGCAGTCAATCCGAGGGTGCCAGCAATCAGCCCCAGCATTTT. Its translation is CASSQSEGASNQPQHF.

The rearrangement uses TRBV5-6 and TRBJ1-4; D gene uncertain. The CDR3 contains 15 residues. V shed 0 bases and J shed 5 bases, with 11 bases lying between them. In germline, CDR1 is SGHDT, CDR2 YYEEEE. The CDR3, as DNA: TGTGCCAGCAGCTTGGCCTCAGGTCGGAATGAAAAACTGTTTTTT. Protein sequence: CASSLASGRNEKLFF.

The genes are TRBV29-1 and TRBJ2-7; 10 positions match TRBD2. CDR3 length: 12 amino acids. V shed 6 bases, J shed 5 bases, and the junction held 4 bases outside the gene matches. From germline, CDR1 is SQVTM and CDR2 ANQGSEA. The CDR3 DNA follows: TGCAGCGTGTGGCTAGCGGGAGACGAGCAGTACTTC. Amino acids: CSVWLAGDEQYF.

This chain connects TRBV27 to TRBJ2-7, with D perhaps matching TRBD2 (6 bases). The CDR3 extends over 15 amino acids. V was pared by 3 bases and J by 2 bases, with 14 bases between. CDR1 is MNHEY, CDR2 SMNVEV, per germline (reference sequence). The CDR3 bases are TGTGCCAGCAGTTTGCGAGGGAGGCCGACCTACGAGCAGTACTTC. As protein: CASSLRGRPTYEQYF.

In the case of this clone: This same CDR3 is encoded by further DNA sequences in the sample. The genes are TRBV6-1 and TRBJ2-2, with 10 bases lining up with TRBD2. Germline values: CDR1 MNHNS, CDR2 SASEGT. There are 16 residues in the CDR3. V lost 4 bases, J lost 1 base, and 3 bases stayed unmatched. CDR3 in amino acids: CASSAWTSGNTGELFF. Written as DNA, the CDR3 is TGTGCCAGCAGTGCTTGGACTAGCGGGAACACCGGGGAGCTGTTTTTT.

This chain uses TRBV9 with TRBJ1-2, with a possible D match to TRBD1 (5 bases). The ends were cut back, 0 bases at V and 3 bases at J, with 9 bases in the middle. From germline, CDR1 is SGDLS and CDR2 YYNGEE. This CDR3 spans 14 amino acids. CDR3 in amino acids: CASSVGDSHYGYTF. CDR3 bases: TGTGCCAGCAGCGTAGGAGACAGCCACTATGGCTACACCTTC.

On this clone: A read error may be the cause here, since a much bigger clone is one base away. The genes are TRBV6-1 and TRBJ2-6; 7 bases agree with TRBD2. The CDR3 runs to 15 residues. Germline CDR1 is MNHNS and CDR2 is SASEGT. With V trimmed by 3 bases and J by 1 base, 0 bases remained unmatched. The CDR3 DNA reads as TGTGCCAGCAGTGAGGGGGGGTCTGGGGCCAACGTCCTGACTTTC. Translated: CASSEGGSGANVLTF.

The chain employs TRBV5-1 and TRBJ2-7; D is perhaps TRBD1 (5 bases). Germline CDR1 reads SGHRS; CDR2 reads YFSETQ. The CDR3 totals 16 residues. V lost 4 bases, J lost 2 bases, and 19 bases lay in between. The CDR3 coding sequence is TGCGCCAGCAGCCCGTTGCAGGGTGGCATAACCTACGAGCAGTACTTC. Its translation: CASSPLQGGITYEQYF.

The chain links TRBV29-1 to TRBJ2-7; D is undetermined. Trimming took 4 bases from V and 7 from J, leaving 8 bases between them. The CDR3 spans 10 residues. Per germline, CDR1 SQVTM and CDR2 ANQGSEA. In nucleotides, the CDR3 is TGCAGCGTTGTGATAGTGGAGCAGTACTTC. Protein: CSVVIVEQYF.

This sequence joins TRBV15 and TRBJ1-2, with TRBD1 matching over 8 bases. V shed 3 bases, J shed 4 bases, and the junction held 4 bases outside the gene matches. The CDR3 has 14 residues. CDR1 and CDR2 (germline): LNHNV, YYDKDF (reference sequence). The CDR3 DNA reads as TGTGCCACCAGCAGCCAGACAGGGGCCTATGGCTACACCTTC. Residues: CATSSQTGAYGYTF. Full variable domain (outside the CDR3, taken from reference TRBV15 and TRBJ1-2): DAMVIQNPRYQVTQFGKPVTLSCSQTLNHNVMYWYQQKSSQAPKLLFHYYDKDFNNEADTPDNFQSRRPNTSFCFLDIRSPGLGDTAMYLCATSSQTGAYGYTFGSGTRLTVV.

The CDR3 DNA sequence: TGTGCCACCAGCACGATCGACAGGACAGGCACCGGGGAGCTGTTTTTT. Residues: CATSTIDRTGTGELFF. V and J are TRBV15 and TRBJ2-2, with 7 positions matching TRBD1. The CDR3 loop spans 16 amino acids. The germline gives CDR1 LNHNV, CDR2 YYDKDF (reference sequence). Trimming at V came to 4 bases and at J to 4 bases, leaving 9 bases not matched to a gene.

J is TRBJ1-4 and V is TRBV19; 10 bases line up with TRBD1. There are 16 residues in the CDR3. The J segment lost 2 bases and the V segment lost 3 bases, leaving 3 bases of the junction unmatched. Germline V gene lookup returns CDR1 LNHDA and CDR2 SQIVND (reference sequence). The CDR3, as DNA: TGTGCCAGTAGTATCCGGGACAGGGGTACTAATGAAAAACTGTTTTTT. This codes for CASSIRDRGTNEKLFF.

The chain combines TRBV6-5 with TRBJ1-2; D uncertain. Germline V CDR1 and CDR2: MNHEY, SVGAGI. V lost 5 bases to trimming and J lost 4 bases, with 17 bases between them. The length of the CDR3 is 15 residues. Here the CDR3 reads CASSNSGTAGYGYTF. CDR3 bases: TGTGCCAGCAGTAATTCAGGAACCGCGGGCTATGGCTACACCTTC.

This chain links TRBV25-1 with TRBJ1-3; D is undetermined. The CDR3 spans 14 residues. V lost 0 bases and J 0 bases, leaving 3 bases between the germline ends. In germline, CDR1 is MGHDK, CDR2 SYGVNS. The CDR3 is CASSEYVSGNTIYF. The CDR3 DNA reads as TGTGCCAGCAGTGAATACGTCTCTGGAAACACCATATATTTT.